The 30 T cell receptor beta chains listed next were all sequenced from one sample in a study of cytomegalovirus exposure and HLA in healthy donors. The PCR used 60 Vbeta and 13 Jbeta primers. Data came from immunoSEQ multiplex PCR; TCRdb stores just in-frame clones and leaves some out. The sample has 150,000 to 180,000 clones, roughly three quarters seen once. The sequenced sample was PBMCs. The source is a man aged 25-45 years in good health and CMV-seropositive.

V usage is TRBV19 and J usage is TRBJ2-2, with TRBD1 identical over 9 bases. V was clipped by 6 bases and J by 2 bases; unmatched bases: 7. Germline V CDR1 and CDR2: LNHDA, SQIVND (reference sequence). The CDR3 is made up of 16 amino acids. CDR3 residues: CASRDTGGSNTGELFF. The CDR3 DNA follows: TGTGCCAGTAGAGATACAGGGGGCTCTAACACCGGGGAGCTGTTTTTT.

This chain's CDR3 is CASSRASETYEQYF. CDR3 bases: TGTGCCAGCAGCCGCGCCAGCGAAACCTACGAGCAGTACTTC. The chain combines TRBV7-2 with TRBJ2-7; D is undetermined. There are 14 residues in the CDR3. Between the trimmed V and J ends, which lost 5 bases and 2 bases, there was a span of 13 bases. CDR1 is SGHTA, CDR2 FQGNSA, per germline.

J is TRBJ2-2 and V is TRBV27; 10 positions agree with TRBD1. V dropped 9 bases and J dropped 4; count of bases not matched to a gene: 17. Germline V CDR1 and CDR2: MNHEY, SMNVEV (reference sequence). The CDR3 consists of 18 residues. DNA of the CDR3: TGTGCCAGTTTAGGGGGGGGGACAGGGGTCCGAAGCACCGGGGAGCTGTTTTTT. Protein sequence: CASLGGGTGVRSTGELFF.

V gene TRBV6-5 combines with J gene TRBJ1-4; TRBD1 is a possible D gene (6 bases). Trimming took 0 bases from V and 8 from J, leaving 13 bases between them. The CDR3 covers 15 residues. Germline CDR1 reads MNHEY; CDR2 reads SVGAGI. The CDR3 nucleotides read TGTGCCAGCAGTTACTCGGCAGGGGAGCCAGAAAAACTGTTTTTT. This sequence encodes CASSYSAGEPEKLFF.

The genes are TRBV27 and TRBJ2-1; the D gene is possibly TRBD1 (5 bases). Germline CDR1 MNHEY, CDR2 SMNVEV (reference sequence). This CDR3 contains 13 residues. V was pared by 8 bases and J by 12 bases, with 20 bases between. The CDR3 DNA sequence: TGTGCCAGCGGAGTGCTGACAGATCGAGCGCAGTTCTTC. As protein: CASGVLTDRAQFF.

This clone was counted only a few times. The chain uses TRBV7-8 and TRBJ1-1; 9 positions agree with TRBD1. CDR3 length: 14 amino acids. Trimming cost V 5 bases and J 6 bases; bases outside gene matches: 7. Germline values: CDR1 SGHVS, CDR2 FQNEAQ. CDR3 sequence: CASSPSGQGPEAFF. In DNA form, the CDR3 reads TGTGCCAGCAGCCCTTCGGGACAGGGACCTGAAGCTTTCTTT.

The chain employs TRBV27 and TRBJ2-6; D remains unclear. The CDR3 covers 16 residues. Between the trimmed V and J ends, which lost 4 bases and 0 bases, there was a span of 10 bases. CDR1 is MNHEY and CDR2 is SMNVEV in the germline V gene (reference sequence). The CDR3 coding sequence is TGTGCCAGCAGTTCCGCAGAGCGCTCTGGGGCCAACGTCCTGACTTTC. As protein: CASSSAERSGANVLTF.

V gene TRBV2 combines with J gene TRBJ1-3; D gene unclear. Germline-derived CDR1 and CDR2 are SNHLY and FYNNEI. The V end was cut by 4 bases, the J end by 1 base, with 14 bases between. This CDR3 is built from 16 residues. CDR3 nucleotides: TGTGCCAGCAGTGGGTCGGTCTTGAGGTCTGGAAACACCATATATTTT. Its translation: CASSGSVLRSGNTIYF.

This clone was counted a few times. The chain carries TRBV6-4 and TRBJ2-1, with 12 bases matching TRBD2. CDR1 and CDR2 (germline): MRHNA, SNTAGT. The ends lost 3 bases at V and 7 bases at J; junction bases unmatched: 1. The CDR3 totals 14 residues. CDR3 loop: CASSETSGGNEQFF. CDR3 sequence (DNA): TGTGCCAGCAGTGAGACTAGCGGGGGAAATGAGCAGTTCTTC.

Worth noting for this clone: At the DNA level, this CDR3 is encoded by other sequences in the same sample as well. This rearrangement joins TRBV9 to TRBJ2-3; D may be TRBD2 (6 bases). Between the trimmed V and J ends, which lost 0 bases and 3 bases, there was a span of 14 bases. Germline V gives CDR1 SGDLS, CDR2 YYNGEE. The CDR3 loop spans 16 amino acids. CDR3: CASSVGGGVRTDTQYF. For the CDR3, the DNA is TGTGCCAGCAGCGTAGGTGGAGGGGTAAGGACAGATACGCAGTATTTT.

This clone was seen only once. The chain links TRBV7-2 to TRBJ2-3; possible D gene TRBD2, 6 bases. The CDR3 has 13 residues. The germline V and J ends were trimmed by 3 bases and 6 bases, with 10 bases remaining between them. From germline, CDR1 is SGHTA and CDR2 FQGNSA. The CDR3 DNA reads TGTGCCAGCAGCTTTGGGGGGTCCGATACGCAGTATTTT. Its translation: CASSFGGSDTQYF.

The chain carries TRBV28 and TRBJ1-1; 7 positions agree with TRBD1. Germline values: CDR1 MDHEN, CDR2 SYDVKM. V gave up 3 bases and J gave up 5 bases; unmatched junction bases: 6. This CDR3 has 14 residues. CDR3 in amino acids: CASSLRGGLTEAFF. As DNA, the CDR3 is TGTGCCAGCAGTTTGAGAGGGGGCTTGACTGAAGCTTTCTTT.

In its sample, this clone was seen once. The chain uses TRBV14 and TRBJ1-6, with D perhaps TRBD1 (6 bases). V gave up 2 bases and J gave up 10 bases, with 12 bases separating them. Germline CDR1 and CDR2: SGHDN and FVKESK. This CDR3 has 14 residues. The CDR3 protein is CASSQTGFGSPLHF. Written as DNA, the CDR3 is TGTGCCAGCAGCCAAACAGGGTTTGGATCACCCCTCCACTTT.

The chain uses TRBV5-6 and TRBJ1-4; perhaps TRBD1 as D (6 bases). The CDR3 covers 16 residues. Germline lookup yields CDR1 SGHDT and CDR2 YYEEEE. V dropped 0 bases and J dropped 6 bases, with 15 bases sitting between them. This CDR3 reads CASSLGRGLGYEKLFF. CDR3 DNA: TGTGCCAGCAGCTTGGGCAGGGGATTGGGGTATGAAAAACTGTTTTTT.

V is TRBV18 and J is TRBJ2-1, with D tentatively TRBD1 (6 bases). The CDR3 contains 14 residues. V was pared by 1 base and J by 5 bases, with 9 bases between. Germline CDR1 is KGHSH and CDR2 is LQKENI. This chain's CDR3 is CASSPLQGNNEQFF. CDR3 sequence (DNA): TGTGCCAGCTCACCACTACAGGGAAACAATGAGCAGTTCTTC. The full variable domain, in which reference TRBV18 and TRBJ2-1 provide the parts outside the CDR3, is NAGVMQNPRHLVRRRGQEARLRCSPMKGHSHVYWYRQLPEEGLKFMVYLQKENIIDESGMPKERFSAEFPKEGPSILRIQQVVRGDSAAYFCASSPLQGNNEQFFGPGTRLTVL.

This clone was counted between two and nine times. The CDR3 here is CASSSPVDRVVYTF. In DNA form, the CDR3 reads TGTGCCAGCAGCTCACCCGTTGACAGGGTGGTTTACACCTTC. This chain connects TRBV5-4 to TRBJ1-2; 7 nucleotides line up with TRBD1. Germline assignment: CDR1 SGHNT and CDR2 YYREEE (reference sequence). Trimming took 3 bases from V and 11 from J; bases not matched to a gene: 13. The CDR3 runs 14 residues.

The V gene is TRBV18, the J gene TRBJ2-1; D uncertain. The CDR3 is 16 residues long. The V end was cut by 2 bases, the J end by 0 bases, with 11 bases between. Germline CDR1 KGHSH, CDR2 LQKENI. The CDR3 here is CASSPTVSPSYNEQFF. In nucleotides, the CDR3 is TGTGCCAGCTCACCAACAGTCAGCCCCTCCTACAATGAGCAGTTCTTC.

The V call is TRBV5-1, the J call TRBJ2-3; TRBD1 aligns across 7 bases. CDR3 size: 14 residues. Germline V gene lookup returns CDR1 SGHRS and CDR2 YFSETQ. Trimming took 3 bases from V and 1 from J; bases not matched to a gene: 2. The CDR3 nucleotides are TGCGCCAGCAGCTCCACAGGGGGCACAGATACGCAGTATTTT. It encodes CASSSTGGTDTQYF.

The chain couples TRBV7-9 to TRBJ2-1; 8 bases fit TRBD2. The germline V gene has CDR1 SEHNR and CDR2 FQNEAQ (reference sequence). Trimming removed 2 bases from V and 2 bases from J; junction bases left unmatched: 5. This CDR3 contains 16 residues. CDR3 bases: TGTGCCAGCAGCTTAATAACTAGCGGACCCTACAATGAGCAGTTCTTC. It codes for CASSLITSGPYNEQFF. Complete variable domain (other parts from reference TRBV7-9 and TRBJ2-1): DTGVSQNPRHKITKRGQNVTFRCDPISEHNRLYWYRQTLGQGPEFLTYFQNEAQLEKSRLLSDRFSAERPKGSFSTLEIQRTEQGDSAMYLCASSLITSGPYNEQFFGPGTRLTVL.

This sequence joins TRBV7-2 and TRBJ2-7; D uncertain. V lost 5 bases and J lost 4, with 12 bases in between. CDR1 is SGHTA, CDR2 FQGNSA, per germline. The CDR3 sequence is 13 residues long. The DNA for the CDR3 is TGTGCCAGCAGCCCGCCGGGTCTATACGAGCAGTACTTC. The encoded protein is CASSPPGLYEQYF.

This chain links TRBV4-3 with TRBJ1-4; the D is unclear. The CDR3 extends over 13 amino acids. CDR1 LGHNA and CDR2 YSLEER come from the germline V gene. The ends were cut back, 1 base at V and 7 bases at J, with 7 bases in the middle. CDR3: CASSQVTGEKLFF. The DNA for the CDR3 is TGCGCCAGCAGCCAAGTTACCGGTGAAAAACTGTTTTTT.

This clone was counted a few times. This chain connects TRBV7-3 to TRBJ2-1; D perhaps matches TRBD1 (6 bases). V was clipped by 5 bases and J by 4 bases, with 9 bases between them. Germline loops: CDR1 SGHTA, CDR2 FQGTGA. This CDR3 region has 13 residues. CDR3 sequence reads: CASSPGQYNEQFF. CDR3 DNA: TGTGCCAGCAGCCCCGGACAGTACAATGAGCAGTTCTTC.

The gene calls are TRBV5-8 and TRBJ2-1; TRBD2 matches at 8 bases. There are 15 residues in the CDR3. After removal of 5 bases from V and 4 bases from J, the junction contained 8 bases not matched to a gene. Germline-derived CDR1 and CDR2 are SGHTS and YDEGEE. In nucleotides, the CDR3 is TGTGCCAGCAGACGGGTTGGCGGGAGGTACAATGAGCAGTTCTTC. Amino acid sequence: CASRRVGGRYNEQFF.

CDR3 sequence: CASSVHYQETQYF. The CDR3 DNA follows: TGTGCCAGCAGCGTCCACTACCAAGAGACCCAGTACTTC. This chain uses TRBV9 with TRBJ2-5; D is undetermined. V was pared by 2 bases and J by 0 bases, with 5 bases between. This CDR3 has 13 amino acids. Germline V gene data show CDR1 as SGDLS and CDR2 as YYNGEE.

The gene calls are TRBV7-3 and TRBJ2-1; 9 bases line up with TRBD2. The CDR3 extends over 15 amino acids. Trimming at V came to 2 bases and at J to 8 bases, leaving 7 bases not matched to a gene. Germline lookup yields CDR1 SGHTA and CDR2 FQGTGA. Written as DNA, the CDR3 is TGTGCCAGCAGCTTATTGGCGGGGGGGCCTGATGAGCAGTTCTTC. This translates into CASSLLAGGPDEQFF.

The gene calls are TRBV5-1 and TRBJ1-2, with TRBD1 as a possible D gene (5 bases). This CDR3 has 14 amino acids. Per germline, CDR1 SGHRS and CDR2 YFSETQ. Trimming removed 6 bases from V and 0 bases from J, with 12 bases in between. Here the CDR3 DNA reads TGCGCCAGCAACGCAGGGCTCCCTAACTATGGCTACACCTTC. It encodes CASNAGLPNYGYTF.

CDR3 coding DNA: TGTGCCAGCAGCTCGGTCGGAGCGGGAGATACGCAGTATTTT. Translating it yields CASSSVGAGDTQYF. The chain combines TRBV7-3 with TRBJ2-3; D perhaps matches TRBD2 (6 bases). Germline V gene sequence: CDR1 SGHTA, CDR2 FQGTGA. The CDR3 length is 14 residues. Trimming removed 4 bases at V and 5 bases at J, with 13 bases between.

The J gene is TRBJ1-2, the V gene TRBV10-3; TRBD1 aligns across 9 bases. The CDR3 consists of 14 residues. J was trimmed by 7 bases and V by 3 bases; bases with no gene match: 6. Germline lookup yields CDR1 ENHRY and CDR2 SYGVKD. The CDR3 loop reads CAISELQGAGGYTF. In DNA form, the CDR3 reads TGTGCCATCAGTGAACTACAGGGGGCTGGTGGCTACACCTTC.

The gene calls are TRBV5-1 and TRBJ1-4; 8 bases are a match to TRBD1. The V gene's germline CDR1 is SGHRS and CDR2 YFSETQ. This CDR3 has 16 residues. Unmatched junction bases numbered 7, after V lost 4 bases and J lost 2 bases. In DNA form, the CDR3 reads TGCGCCAGCAGCCCTACGACAGGGGCCACTAATGAAAAACTGTTTTTT. Translating gives CASSPTTGATNEKLFF.

The chain combines TRBV27 with TRBJ2-1, with TRBD2 matching over 8 bases. CDR3 size: 16 residues. Germline trimming cut 5 bases from V and 4 bases from J; bases unmatched to any gene: 10. Germline assignment: CDR1 MNHEY and CDR2 SMNVEV (reference sequence). Here the CDR3 reads CASSPLTSDRYNEQFF. The CDR3 nucleotides are TGTGCCAGCAGTCCTTTGACTAGCGATAGATACAATGAGCAGTTCTTC.